The 21 T cell receptor beta chains presented below share a single source sample, sequenced in a study of post-analysis software for immune sequencing data. Study-level points and caveats: When patients were compared with controls, about five TRBV segments were more frequent, TRBV5-6, TRBV5-1 and TRBV20-1 among them.

These receptors' antigens are unknown. Prepared libraries of TCR beta cDNA carried unique molecular identifiers. MiXCR was run by TCRdb on the PCR reads, yielding one entry per CDR3 protein. This table holds roughly 730,000 distinct CDR3 sequences, less than 35% found once. The sample comprised blood. All receptors come from a girl aged 10-17 years with multiple sclerosis.

This clonotype was found a few times. This chain links TRBV24-1 with TRBJ1-1; 8 bases map to TRBD1. This CDR3 region has 15 residues. CDR1 and CDR2 from the germline V gene are KGHDR and SFDVKD. With 2 bases clipped from V and 1 base from J, the junction kept 2 bases outside the gene matches. CDR3: CATSDSGTGNTEAFF. In nucleotides, the CDR3 is TGTGCCACCAGTGATTCCGGGACAGGGAACACTGAAGCTTTCTTT.

This chain uses TRBV20-1 with TRBJ2-1; 7 nucleotides match TRBD1. CDR3 size: 15 residues. CDR1 DFQATT and CDR2 SNEGSKA come from the germline V gene (reference sequence). V lost 6 bases, J lost 2 bases, and 10 bases stayed unmatched. The DNA for the CDR3 is TGCAGTGCGCGAAGGACAGGTAACCCCTACAATGAGCAGTTCTTC. Amino acid sequence: CSARRTGNPYNEQFF.

The genes are TRBV7-8 and TRBJ2-1; D is unclear. Trimming shortened V by 1 base and J by 9 bases, and 16 bases separated the two germline ends. The CDR3 has 15 amino acids. Germline-derived CDR1 and CDR2 are SGHVS and FQNEAQ. CDR3 residues: CASSLDSIVLSEQFF. CDR3 sequence (DNA): TGTGCCAGCAGCTTAGATAGTATAGTCCTCAGTGAGCAGTTCTTC. The full variable domain, rest sourced from reference TRBV7-8 and TRBJ2-1, is GAGVSQSPRYKVAKRGQDVALRCDPISGHVSLFWYQQALGQGPEFLTYFQNEAQLDKSGLPSDRFFAERPEGSVSTLKIQRTQQEDSAVYLCASSLDSIVLSEQFFGPGTRLTVL.

V gene TRBV29-1 combines with J gene TRBJ2-6; unclear D gene. Germline V gene data show CDR1 as SQVTM and CDR2 as ANQGSEA. This CDR3 contains 13 residues. Trimming took 6 bases from V and 4 from J, leaving 10 bases between them. The CDR3 DNA is TGCAGCGTAGGCCCATCGGGGGCCAACGTCCTGACTTTC. It is translated as CSVGPSGANVLTF.

This clonotype was seen more than once but under ten times. The rearrangement links TRBV5-1 to TRBJ1-5; 7 bases are a match to TRBD1. J was trimmed by 0 bases and V by 4 bases; bases with no gene match: 7. This CDR3 spans 16 amino acids. From germline, CDR1 is SGHRS and CDR2 YFSETQ. CDR3: CASSADGQDSNQPQHF. Here the CDR3 DNA reads TGCGCCAGCAGCGCGGATGGACAGGATAGCAATCAGCCCCAGCATTTT.

V is TRBV18 and J is TRBJ1-1; possibly TRBD1 for D (5 bases). The length of the CDR3 is 14 residues. V was pared by 3 bases and J by 4 bases, with 12 bases between. Germline CDR1 and CDR2: KGHSH and LQKENI. For the CDR3, the DNA is TGTGCCAGCTCACCCGGGACGAAATTCACTGAAGCTTTCTTT. Translating it yields CASSPGTKFTEAFF.

J is TRBJ2-5 and V is TRBV5-5, with TRBD1 identical over 7 bases. The length of the CDR3 is 16 residues. V lost 6 bases, J lost 0 bases, and 11 bases stayed unmatched. CDR1 and CDR2 from the germline V gene are SGHKS and YYEKEE (reference sequence). Written as DNA, the CDR3 is TGTGCCAGCAACTCCGGACCAGGGGGATACCAAGAGACCCAGTACTTC. It yields the protein CASNSGPGGYQETQYF.

J is TRBJ1-2 and V is TRBV12-3 or TRBV12-4, with D tentatively TRBD1 (6 bases). The V and J ends lost 8 bases and 4 bases respectively, with 14 bases between them. There are 13 residues in the CDR3. The CDR3 nucleotides read TGTGCCAGCTCGGGGGCTATCGGCTATGGCTACACCTTC. Translated, it gives CASSGAIGYGYTF.

The chain has TRBV6-6 and TRBJ2-1, with TRBD2 as a possible D gene (6 bases). Germline CDR1 is MNHNY and CDR2 is SVGAGI (reference sequence). Trimming shortened V by 8 bases and J by 0 bases, and 17 bases separated the two germline ends. The CDR3 is 16 amino acids. CDR3 amino acids: CASRRRWGDSYNEQFF. CDR3 DNA: TGTGCCAGCCGTAGGCGGTGGGGGGACTCCTACAATGAGCAGTTCTTC.

V and J are TRBV29-1 and TRBJ2-7; 8 bases map to TRBD2. Germline CDR1 SQVTM, CDR2 ANQGSEA. V shed 4 bases, J shed 6 bases, and the junction held 8 bases outside the gene matches. The CDR3 is made up of 13 amino acids. Written as DNA, the CDR3 is TGCAGCGTTGTGTCGGGGGGGGCAGGCGAGCAGTACTTC. Translating it yields CSVVSGGAGEQYF.

This clonotype was detected ten times or more. The gene calls are TRBV27 and TRBJ2-7; tentative D call: TRBD1 (6 bases). Germline lookup yields CDR1 MNHEY and CDR2 SMNVEV (reference sequence). With 6 bases removed from V and 7 bases from J, the gap between germline ends came to 16 bases. The CDR3 length is 13 residues. In nucleotides, the CDR3 is TGTGCCAGCAGCCTCAGGGGAATGGGAGAGCAGTACTTC. Encoded protein: CASSLRGMGEQYF.

Comment on this clonotype: The junction departs from germline at one end; a sequencing error may be responsible. The V and J genes are TRBV5-1 and TRBJ2-6, with D unresolved. Germline V CDR1 and CDR2: SGHRS, YFSETQ. This CDR3 has 14 residues. CDR3 in DNA: TGCGCCAGCAGCTTAGGTTTTGGGACCAACGTCCTGACTTTC. Its protein product is CASSLGFGTNVLTF.

In its sample, this clonotype was seen many times. The chain uses TRBV6-2 or TRBV6-3 and TRBJ2-7, with TRBD1 identical over 9 bases. The junction had 7 bases not matched to a gene; V was cut back by 6 bases and J by 7 bases. Germline assignment: CDR1 MNHEY and CDR2 SVGEGT. The CDR3 consists of 13 residues. The CDR3 reads CASSRDRVGEQYF. The DNA of the CDR3 is TGTGCCAGCAGCCGGGACAGGGTTGGGGAGCAGTACTTC.

The chain couples TRBV5-5 to TRBJ2-7, with 7 bases matching TRBD1. The V gene's germline CDR1 is SGHKS and CDR2 YYEKEE (reference sequence). The ends lost 4 bases at V and 3 bases at J; junction bases unmatched: 13. The CDR3 loop spans 16 amino acids. In DNA, the CDR3 is TGTGCCAGCAGCCCCTTGCACCCGGGACAGTACTACGAGCAGTACTTC. Protein sequence: CASSPLHPGQYYEQYF.

The chain recombines TRBV29-1 with TRBJ2-2; no definite D call. Looked up from germline, CDR1 is SQVTM and CDR2 is ANQGSEA. V lost 6 bases and J lost 1, with 9 bases in between. The CDR3 covers 13 residues. CDR3 in DNA: TGCAGCGTATGGGTACTGAACACCGGGGAGCTGTTTTTT. It is translated as CSVWVLNTGELFF.

This clonotype has a handful of counts. The rearrangement joins TRBV7-9 to TRBJ2-3; TRBD2 matches at 7 bases. The V and J ends lost 5 bases and 6 bases, in that order; junction bases with no gene match: 14. Germline V gene sequence: CDR1 SEHNR, CDR2 FQNEAQ (reference sequence). The CDR3 has 16 amino acids. In DNA form, the CDR3 reads TGTGCCAGCAGCCCCTTGACGGGAGGTTCTTTCGATACGCAGTATTTT. This codes for CASSPLTGGSFDTQYF.

This clonotype was observed a few times. The V gene is TRBV20-1, the J gene TRBJ2-5; unclear D gene. The DNA end favors TRBJ2-7, so the J call may be wrong. The CDR3 has 12 residues. Looked up from germline, CDR1 is DFQATT and CDR2 is SNEGSKA (reference sequence). Written as DNA, the CDR3 is TGCAGTGCTAGTACAAGAGAACGCGAGCAGTACTTC. This encodes CSASTREREQYF.

This clonotype was observed once. V and J are TRBV5-1 and TRBJ1-1; a possible D gene is TRBD1 (5 bases). CDR1 and CDR2 (germline): SGHRS, YFSETQ. The CDR3 has 13 residues. V lost 4 bases and J 0 bases, leaving 7 bases between the germline ends. CDR3 loop: CASSMTVNTEAFF. In nucleotides, the CDR3 is TGCGCCAGCAGCATGACAGTGAACACTGAAGCTTTCTTT. Using reference TRBV5-1 and TRBJ1-1 for the parts outside the CDR3, the full variable domain is KAGVTQTPRYLIKTRGQQVTLSCSPISGHRSVSWYQQTPGQGLQFLFEYFSETQRNKGNFPGRFSGRQFSNSRSEMNVSTLELGDSALYLCASSMTVNTEAFFGQGTRLTVV.

In this sample, this clonotype turned up a few times. The chain employs TRBV6-5 and TRBJ2-1, with a possible D match to TRBD2 (6 bases). Trimming cost V 3 bases and J 5 bases, with 17 bases left between them. The CDR3 has 16 residues. Germline V gene data show CDR1 as MNHEY and CDR2 as SVGAGI. This chain's CDR3 is CASSYSLAIGDNEQFF. Here the CDR3 DNA reads TGTGCCAGCAGTTATTCTCTAGCGATTGGGGACAATGAGCAGTTCTTC.

The chain links TRBV20-1 to TRBJ2-5; a weak D match, TRBD1 (5 bases). The CDR3 has 16 amino acids. Trimming left V 3 bases short and J 1 base short, with 18 bases between. Germline-derived CDR1 and CDR2 are DFQATT and SNEGSKA (reference sequence). This CDR3 reads CSARDRRGQIQETQYF. As DNA, the CDR3 is TGCAGTGCTAGGGACCGGAGAGGACAAATCCAAGAGACCCAGTACTTC.

This clonotype has just a few counts. The rearrangement uses TRBV20-1 and TRBJ2-1, with D unresolved. The CDR3 totals 14 residues. V shed 4 bases and J shed 5 bases, with 15 bases lying between them. Looked up from germline, CDR1 is DFQATT and CDR2 is SNEGSKA (reference sequence). The chain's CDR3 is CSAITLQENNEQFF. DNA for the CDR3: TGCAGTGCTATTACGCTACAAGAGAACAATGAGCAGTTCTTC.